This T cell receptor (beta chain) was recovered during a study of metastatic and nonmetastatic thyroid tumors. Turning to the study itself: Peripheral blood and tumor or nodule samples from malignant and benign thyroid patients were compared.

The CDR3 is 13 residues long. CDR1 is LGHNA, CDR2 YNFKEQ, per germline. Thyroid surgery took place with no prior treatment in any patient. This clone was picked up many times. Its antigen is as yet unknown. An end of the junction differs from the germline gene, which may be a read error. The sample carries other DNA sequences with the same CDR3. Study-level points and caveats: Malignant thyroid tumors reportedly exceeded benign nodules significantly in TCR beta diversity, with the difference appearing in blood and tumor.

Through MiXCR, TCRdb re-clonotyped the PCR reads. Here the sample spans about 30,000 clones, 9.5% to 14% being singletons. The sample taken for sequencing was blood. This receptor was identified in a female donor with papillary thyroid cancer or a benign thyroid nodule (not recorded which). Some clones in this sample may be carry-over from other donors' samples. V usage is TRBV4-2 and J usage is TRBJ1-1, with no clear D. The CDR3 DNA reads TGTGCCAGCAGCCAAGTAATGAACACCGAAGCTTTCTTT. Its translation is CASSQVMNTEAFF.